These T cell receptor beta chains were read from a single sample in a study of blood T cell repertoires in COVID-19. Sequencing used immunoSEQ multiplex PCR; TCRdb keeps in-frame clones, though not all of them. This table has 55,000 to 80,000 clones, 65% to 85% appearing once. The specimen was peripheral blood. These receptors were collected from a man aged 50 to 60 with active COVID-19. Both conserved end residues are part of each CDR3.

>TRBV4-3
CASSQDVTEYEQYF
>TRBV25-1
CASSEYSGGAQYF
>TRBV6-1
CASSERPLAGITDTQYF
>TRBV28
CASSAPGQGGEKLFF
>TRBV29-1
CSVEGLAVDNEQFF
>TRBV25-1
CASSERQGYTNTEAFF
>TRBV5-5
CASTSQLASNQPQHF
>TRBV24-1
CATSDAGTTSYEQYF
>TRBV6-5
CASSLPGSNTGELFF
>TRBV2
CASSAPRGTGRGTDTQYF
>TRBV5-4
CASSARTGVMNTEAFF
>TRBV10-3
CAISESREGQETQYF
>TRBV6-4
CASSDDTGGPREQFF
>TRBV19
CASSIARYPSYEQYF
>TRBV4-2
CASSQDQGGNQPQHF
>TRBV2
CASSDRQGVYNEQFF
>TRBV5-1
CASSSSGLAGGGQFF
>TRBV6-5
CASSPDSIGNTIYF
>TRBV5-3
CARPLVQTQYF
>TRBV6-5
CASSYSSGGPSKWYF
>TRBV5-1
CASSPAGTGVASYEQYF
>TRBV11-2
CASSLGAGKDTQYF
>TRBV28
CASSLPSTDTQYF
>TRBV4-2
CASSPLAAKGPENIQYF
>TRBV13
CASSSLGGQGGTDTQYF
>TRBV6-5
CASSYGVGTGGTEQYF
>TRBV5-4
CASSRQGLYGYTF
>TRBV11-1
CASSHHGTSGANEQYF
>TRBV11-2
CASTPGWGNTIYF
>TRBV6-5
CASSYSGTGRQPQHF
>TRBV7-9
CASSSGTGVVQPQHF
>TRBV6-5
CASSSQGSSYEQYF
>TRBV6-2/TRBV6-3
CASSYGLASGELFF
>TRBV5-1
CASSFGRGFYGYTF
>TRBV5-4
CASRQPGNEQFF
>TRBV3-1/TRBV3-2
CASSQVPLGLAGAPDTQYF
>TRBV6-5
CASTFGQDYGYTF